Listed below are T cell receptor beta chains from one sample, sequenced in a study of T cells in Graves' hyperthyroidism and ophthalmopathy. MiXCR, run by TCRdb on the multiplex PCR reads, gives a single entry per CDR3 protein. The repertoire holds about 290,000 distinct CDR3 sequences, with roughly 15% as singletons. Material: blood. These receptors all come from a woman in her thirties or forties with Graves' hyperthyroidism. Each CDR3 is given with its conserved first and last residue. D genes are given only for firm matches. Size values are once, few and many counts, or a class for expanded clones, and some rows have none.

v_call	d_call	j_call	clone_size	cdr3_aa	cdr3_nt
TRBV13	.	TRBJ2-7	.	CASRNRDTSYEQYF	TGTGCCAGCAGAAATAGGGACACCTCCTACGAGCAGTACTTC
TRBV6-1	TRBD2	TRBJ2-7	few	CASSWNPGLATYEQYF	TGTGCCAGCAGTTGGAACCCTGGACTAGCCACCTACGAGCAGTACTTC
TRBV3-1	.	TRBJ1-1	many	CASSHRTEAFF	TGTGCCAGCAGCCACCGGACAGAAGCTTTCTTT
TRBV3-1	.	TRBJ1-1	many	CASSQDRLEAFF	TGTGCCAGCAGCCAAGACAGGTTGGAAGCTTTCTTT
TRBV2	.	TRBJ2-1	many	CASSEVDRGSYNEQFF	TGTGCCAGCAGTGAAGTCGACCGGGGGTCCTACAATGAGCAGTTCTTC
TRBV5-4	TRBD2	TRBJ2-5	.	CASSSTSGMVETQYF	TGTGCCAGCAGCTCTACTAGCGGGATGGTTGAGACCCAGTACTTC
TRBV5-6	.	TRBJ2-3	few	CASSQGSGKSTDTQYF	TGTGCCAGCAGCCAAGGGTCAGGGAAGAGCACAGATACGCAGTATTTT
TRBV24-1	.	TRBJ1-2	.	CATSDPRRNYGYTF	TGTGCCACCAGTGATCCCCGACGGAACTATGGCTACACCTTC
TRBV28	.	TRBJ1-2	many	CARWDEENGYTF	TGTGCCAGATGGGACGAGGAAAATGGCTACACCTTC
TRBV19	.	TRBJ2-1	few	CASIGGTSIDNEQFF	TGTGCCAGTATAGGGGGGACTTCCATCGACAATGAGCAGTTCTTC
TRBV20-1	.	TRBJ2-3	many	CSARDSRGTDTQYF	TGCAGTGCTAGAGATTCCCGCGGCACAGATACGCAGTATTTT
TRBV4-1	.	TRBJ2-7	.	CASSPLPGETYEQYF	TGCGCCAGCAGTCCCTTGCCGGGAGAGACCTACGAGCAGTACTTC
TRBV7-6	TRBD2	TRBJ2-5	many	CASSPRTSSETQYF	TGTGCCAGCAGCCCCCGGACTAGCTCGGAGACCCAGTACTTC
TRBV20-1	TRBD2	TRBJ2-7	.	CSARDGAVSGKLGDEQYF	TGCAGTGCTAGAGATGGGGCCGTTAGCGGGAAGCTAGGCGACGAGCAGTACTTC
TRBV5-1	.	TRBJ2-2	many	CASSPVDGGELFF	TGCGCCAGCAGCCCGGTGGACGGCGGGGAGCTGTTTTTT
TRBV6-2/TRBV6-3	.	TRBJ2-5	many	CASSSHRGGETQYF	TGTGCCAGCAGTTCGCACAGGGGAGGGGAGACCCAGTACTTC
TRBV20-1	.	TRBJ1-4	many	CSARDPTGANEKLFF	TGCAGTGCTCGTGATCCGACAGGAGCGAATGAAAAACTGTTTTTT
TRBV20-1	TRBD1	TRBJ2-7	.	CSANSPGQGYEQYF	TGCAGTGCTAATTCCCCGGGACAGGGCTACGAGCAGTACTTC
TRBV3-1	.	TRBJ1-4	few	CASSQEDAPGEKLFF	TGTGCCAGCAGCCAAGAAGACGCACCGGGTGAAAAACTGTTTTTT
TRBV5-6	TRBD1	TRBJ1-1	many	CASSFAPGGEAFF	TGTGCCAGCAGCTTCGCCCCAGGGGGGGAAGCTTTCTTT
TRBV9	.	TRBJ1-1	few	CASSVDTDTEAFF	TGTGCCAGCAGCGTAGACACAGACACTGAAGCTTTCTTT
TRBV7-9	.	TRBJ2-1	.	CASSLDAIGNEQFF	TGTGCCAGCAGCTTAGACGCGATAGGGAATGAGCAGTTCTTC
TRBV6-1	TRBD1	TRBJ2-5	few	CASSPRQGGETQYF	TGTGCCAGCAGTCCTAGACAGGGTGGTGAGACCCAGTACTTC
TRBV7-2	TRBD2	TRBJ2-1	many	CASSEGAGGYNEQFF	TGTGCCAGCAGCGAAGGGGCGGGAGGCTACAATGAGCAGTTCTTC
TRBV2	.	TRBJ2-5	many	CASIDRLRETQYF	TGTGCCAGCATAGACCGATTGAGGGAGACCCAGTACTTC
TRBV29-1	TRBD1	TRBJ2-6	few	CSVPTGSGANVLTF	TGCAGCGTTCCGACAGGGTCTGGGGCCAACGTCCTGACTTTC
TRBV15	.	TRBJ2-7	.	CATSREQAGPYEQYF	TGTGCCACCAGCAGAGAGCAGGCAGGGCCCTACGAGCAGTACTTC
TRBV7-2	.	TRBJ2-7	once	CASSLEAGFYEQYF	TGTGCCAGCAGCTTAGAGGCAGGGTTCTACGAGCAGTACTTC
TRBV7-9	TRBD2	TRBJ2-1	.	CASSSTSGSYFNEQFF	TGTGCCAGCAGTTCTACTAGCGGGAGTTATTTTAATGAGCAGTTCTTC
TRBV2	.	TRBJ1-3	.	CTSSALNSGNTIYF	TGTACCAGCAGTGCCCTTAACTCTGGAAACACCATATATTTT
TRBV2	.	TRBJ2-5	many	CASSGDSETQYF	TGTGCCAGCAGTGGGGACTCGGAGACCCAGTACTTC
TRBV18	.	TRBJ2-7	.	CASSPGLGFDEQYF	TGTGCCAGCTCACCGGGGCTGGGCTTCGACGAGCAGTACTTC
TRBV12-5	.	TRBJ2-2	.	CASGLVLAGTGELFF	TGTGCTAGTGGTTTGGTACTGGCGGGCACCGGGGAGCTGTTTTTT
TRBV6-1	.	TRBJ2-5	many	CASSEPVGETQYF	TGTGCCAGCAGTGAACCAGTAGGAGAGACCCAGTACTTC
TRBV6-4	.	TRBJ1-5	.	CASTRGYSNQPQHF	TGTGCCAGCACACGGGGATATAGCAATCAGCCCCAGCATTTT
TRBV7-3	TRBD2	TRBJ2-3	few	CASSLAGGNTQYF	TGTGCCAGCAGTTTAGCGGGAGGAAATACGCAGTATTTT
TRBV28	TRBD2	TRBJ2-1	many	CASSRGLNLYNEQFF	TGTGCCAGCAGCCGGGGACTAAATCTCTACAATGAGCAGTTCTTC
TRBV2	.	TRBJ2-5	many	CASSEPSGQLTAGGARGETQYF	TGTGCCAGCAGTGAACCCTCTGGACAGCTTACCGCGGGTGGGGCCCGCGGAGAGACCCAGTACTTC
TRBV30	.	TRBJ1-5	many	CAWSVGQSKPQHF	TGTGCCTGGAGTGTTGGACAGTCGAAGCCCCAGCATTTT
TRBV9	TRBD2	TRBJ2-2	few	CASSVDAGRARHGELFF	TGTGCCAGCAGCGTAGATGCCGGGAGGGCCCGGCACGGGGAGCTGTTTTTT
TRBV19	TRBD1	TRBJ1-5	few	CASSKTLGQANQPQHF	TGTGCCAGTAGTAAAACACTGGGACAGGCCAATCAGCCCCAGCATTTT
TRBV12-3/TRBV12-4	.	TRBJ2-5	many	CASSLEVGETQYF	TGTGCCAGCAGTTTAGAGGTTGGGGAGACCCAGTACTTC
TRBV2	TRBD1	TRBJ1-5	many	CASSYRGPRSPQHF	TGTGCCAGCAGTTACAGGGGCCCCAGGAGTCCCCAGCATTTT
TRBV24-1	TRBD1	TRBJ2-1	many	CATSDLQRQGVVGEQFF	TGTGCCACCAGTGATTTGCAACGACAGGGTGTTGTAGGTGAGCAGTTCTTC
TRBV18	.	TRBJ1-5	many	CASSRARVRPQHF	TGTGCCAGCTCACGAGCCAGGGTTCGGCCCCAGCATTTT
TRBV19	.	TRBJ2-7	many	CASSPIQGSYEQYF	TGTGCCAGTAGTCCGATACAGGGCTCCTACGAGCAGTACTTC
TRBV6-2/TRBV6-3	TRBD1	TRBJ1-2	many	CASRKTRDRDGYTF	TGTGCCAGCAGAAAAACCCGAGACAGGGATGGCTACACCTTC